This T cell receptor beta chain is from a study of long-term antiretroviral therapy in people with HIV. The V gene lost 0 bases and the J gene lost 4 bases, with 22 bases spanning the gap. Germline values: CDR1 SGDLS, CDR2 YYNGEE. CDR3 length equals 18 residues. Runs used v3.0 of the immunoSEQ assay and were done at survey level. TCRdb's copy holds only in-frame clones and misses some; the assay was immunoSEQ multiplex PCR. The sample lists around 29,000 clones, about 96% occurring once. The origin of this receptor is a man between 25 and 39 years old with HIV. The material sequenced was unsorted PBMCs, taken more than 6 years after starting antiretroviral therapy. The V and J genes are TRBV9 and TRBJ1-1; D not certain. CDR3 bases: TGTGCCAGCAGCGTAGATTTAAGGGCGGAGGCCCAATCCACTGAAGCTTTCTTT. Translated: CASSVDLRAEAQSTEAFF.